This paragraph reports one T cell receptor beta chain. Authors' analysis steps: Reference gene primer amplification gave nucleated cell count estimates. TCRdb keeps only in-frame clones here, not all; method: immunoSEQ multiplex PCR. Clone size and V and J calls were adopted from that table, with D and trimming inferred from the DNA. The sample lists about 250,000 clones; 85% were seen once. The data were obtained in a study of blood T cell repertoires in COVID-19. Across the whole study: Some COVID-19 samples were acute and others convalescent; all came from the United States, Italy and Spain. In each case, the material was cDNA or gDNA derived from T cells, B-cell-depleted T cells, or PBMCs.

Deletions cut 2 bases from V and 7 bases from J, with 18 bases between. The CDR3 is 16 amino acids. Germline loops: CDR1 MGHRA, CDR2 YSYEKL. The chain joins TRBV4-1 to TRBJ1-5; D remains ambiguous. Sequencing was done on a sample of peripheral blood. This sequence was found in a woman aged 55-75 years with active or convalescent COVID-19. CDR3 nucleotide sequence: TGCGCCAGCAGCCAACCAGGTCAAGTTCCAAGACAGCCCCAGCATTTT. It yields the protein CASSQPGQVPRQPQHF.